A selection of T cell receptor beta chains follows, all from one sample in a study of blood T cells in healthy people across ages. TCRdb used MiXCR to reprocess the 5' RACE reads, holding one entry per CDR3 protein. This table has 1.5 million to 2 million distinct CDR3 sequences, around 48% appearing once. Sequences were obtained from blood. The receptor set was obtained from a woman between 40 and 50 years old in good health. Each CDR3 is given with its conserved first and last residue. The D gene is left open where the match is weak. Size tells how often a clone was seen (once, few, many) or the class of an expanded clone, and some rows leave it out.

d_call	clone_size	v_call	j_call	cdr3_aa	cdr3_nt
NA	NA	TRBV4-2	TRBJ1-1	CASSQAVGRVDTEAFF	TGTGCCAGCAGCCAAGCGGTTGGCAGGGTGGACACTGAAGCTTTCTTT
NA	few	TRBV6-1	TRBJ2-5	CASSELFSRGQTQYF	TGTGCCAGCAGTGAATTATTCTCCAGGGGCCAGACCCAGTACTTC
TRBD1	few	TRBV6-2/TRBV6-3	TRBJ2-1	CASSHLTGGSYNEQFF	TGTGCCAGCAGTCACCTTACAGGGGGCTCCTACAATGAGCAGTTCTTC
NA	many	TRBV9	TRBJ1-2	CASSPDSLYGYTF	TGTGCCAGCAGCCCGGACAGCCTCTATGGCTACACCTTC
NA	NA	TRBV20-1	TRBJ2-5	CSVRTYLYERYF	TGCAGTGTTCGTACTTACCTTTACGAGCGGTACTTC
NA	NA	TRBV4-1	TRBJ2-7	CASSQDLVGYYEQYF	TGCGCCAGCAGCCAAGATCTAGTGGGGTACTACGAGCAGTACTTC
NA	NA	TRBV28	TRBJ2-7	CASTTVGAPYEQYF	TGTGCCAGCACCACGGTAGGGGCTCCCTACGAGCAGTACTTC
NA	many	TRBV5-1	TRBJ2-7	CASSSGLNQGEQYF	TGCGCCAGCAGCTCCGGTCTAAACCAGGGCGAGCAGTACTTC
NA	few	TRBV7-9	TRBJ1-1	CASSLGLVNTEAFF	TGTGCCAGCAGCTTAGGTCTTGTGAACACTGAAGCTTTCTTT
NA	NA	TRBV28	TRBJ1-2	CASNAGGAYGYTF	TGTGCCAGCAACGCGGGGGGCGCCTATGGCTACACCTTC
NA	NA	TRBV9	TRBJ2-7	CASRLEYYYEQYF	TGTGCCAGCAGACTTGAGTACTACTACGAGCAGTACTTC
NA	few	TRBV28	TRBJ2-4	CASRDSDNKNIQYF	TGTGCCAGCAGGGACAGTGATAACAAAAACATTCAGTACTTC
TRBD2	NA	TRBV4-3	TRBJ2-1	CASSQVLLAGGDEQFF	TGCGCCAGCAGCCAAGTATTGCTAGCGGGGGGGGATGAGCAGTTCTTC
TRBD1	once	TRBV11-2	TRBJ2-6	CASSARWGTEDSGANVLTF	TGTGCCAGCAGCGCACGGTGGGGGACAGAGGACTCTGGGGCCAACGTCCTGACTTTC
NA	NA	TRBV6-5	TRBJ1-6	CAVGSPLHF	TGTGCCGTGGGTTCACCCCTCCACTTT
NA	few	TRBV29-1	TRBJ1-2	CSAQPGGRSYGYTF	TGCAGCGCTCAACCCGGAGGACGCTCCTATGGCTACACCTTC
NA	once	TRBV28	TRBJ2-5	CASSLGGGPTGTQYF	TGTGCCAGCAGTTTAGGTGGGGGGCCTACGGGGACCCAGTACTTC
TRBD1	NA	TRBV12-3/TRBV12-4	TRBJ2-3	CASSYRGKQYF	TGTGCCAGCAGCTACAGGGGGAAGCAGTATTTT
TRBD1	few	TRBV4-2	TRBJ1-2	CASSQAPTGGHGYTF	TGTGCCAGCAGCCAAGCCCCAACAGGGGGCCATGGCTACACCTTC
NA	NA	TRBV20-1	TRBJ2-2	CSARDYANTGELFF	TGCAGTGCTAGAGATTACGCGAACACCGGGGAGCTGTTTTTT